The next 21 T cell receptor beta chains were all read from a single sample in a study of T cells after yellow fever vaccination. TCRdb redid the calling of the 5' RACE reads with MiXCR, one entry per CDR3 protein. The sample lists about 340,000 distinct CDR3 sequences; about 12% were seen once. The source material was CD4+ T cells sorted from PBMCs, sampled 15 days after the yellow fever booster vaccination. The receptors stem from a man aged 18 to 30 who received the YFV17D yellow fever vaccine.

In its sample, this clonotype was seen a few times. The chain is built from TRBV20-1 and TRBJ1-6; D might be TRBD1 (6 bases). Between the trimmed V and J ends, which lost 0 bases and 5 bases, there was a span of 11 bases. In germline, CDR1 is DFQATT, CDR2 SNEGSKA (reference sequence). The CDR3 contains 15 residues. For the CDR3, the DNA is TGCAGTGCTAGAGATCGGGGGGGGCATAATTCACCCCTCCACTTT. It is translated as CSARDRGGHNSPLHF.

V usage is TRBV12-5 and J usage is TRBJ2-1; TRBD2 aligns across 8 bases. Germline loops: CDR1 LGHNT, CDR2 FRNRAP. CDR3 length equals 18 residues. Trimming at V came to 0 bases and at J to 7 bases, leaving 14 bases not matched to a gene. In nucleotides, the CDR3 is TGTGCTAGTGGTTTGGTCCTTTGGGGAGCGGGGGTTGGGAATGAGCAGTTCTTC. Protein sequence: CASGLVLWGAGVGNEQFF.

This clonotype was counted a few times. The V gene is TRBV12-3 or TRBV12-4, the J gene TRBJ2-7; 9 positions agree with TRBD2. The CDR3 totals 15 residues. J was trimmed by 2 bases and V by 4 bases; bases with no gene match: 6. CDR3 loop: CASSYSGTSPYEQYF. CDR3 sequence (DNA): TGTGCCAGCAGTTACTCCGGGACTAGCCCCTACGAGCAGTACTTC.

The genes are TRBV5-1 and TRBJ2-2, with 8 bases identical to TRBD1. After removal of 3 bases from V and 5 bases from J, the junction contained 9 bases not matched to a gene. CDR3 length equals 16 residues. Germline CDR1 is SGHRS and CDR2 is YFSETQ. CDR3 in DNA: TGCGCCAGCAGCTCGAGACAGGGGCAGGGAACCGGGGAGCTGTTTTTT. Translating it yields CASSSRQGQGTGELFF.

The J gene is TRBJ2-5, the V gene TRBV5-1, with a possible D match to TRBD2 (6 bases). CDR1 and CDR2 from the germline V gene are SGHRS and YFSETQ. This CDR3 contains 15 residues. V was shortened by 4 bases and J by 5 bases, with 18 bases between the two germline ends. The CDR3, as DNA: TGCGCCAGCAGCCCAGCTGATTTAGGAGGGGAGACCCAGTACTTC. Translating it yields CASSPADLGGETQYF.

This clonotype was counted only a few times. The rearrangement joins TRBV4-3 to TRBJ2-7, with D perhaps assigned TRBD1 or TRBD2 (7 bases each). The V end was cut by 6 bases, the J end by 4 bases, with 25 bases between. The CDR3 loop spans 17 amino acids. Germline lookup yields CDR1 LGHNA and CDR2 YSLEER. The CDR3 nucleotides are TGCGCCAGCAGAAGACAAGAGCGGGGCCTCAGGGGGTACGAGCAGTACGTC. Translated: CASRRQERGLRGYEQYV.

In its sample, this clonotype was seen a few times. The V and J genes are TRBV7-9 and TRBJ1-3, with 7 bases matching TRBD1. Trimming at V came to 7 bases and at J to 4 bases, leaving 10 bases not matched to a gene. CDR1 is SEHNR and CDR2 is FQNEAQ in the germline V gene (reference sequence). This CDR3 comprises 15 residues. The CDR3 spells CASIVPGQTGNTIYF. In DNA, the CDR3 is TGTGCCAGCATTGTTCCGGGACAGACAGGAAACACCATATATTTT.

This clonotype was counted a few times. The J gene is TRBJ1-2, the V gene TRBV10-3, with 7 positions matching TRBD1. The germline V gene has CDR1 ENHRY and CDR2 SYGVKD. The CDR3 is 13 amino acids. V lost 5 bases to trimming and J lost 3 bases; unmatched junction nucleotides: 3. This chain's CDR3 is CAISTGVDYGYTF. In nucleotides, the CDR3 is TGTGCCATCAGTACAGGGGTCGACTATGGCTACACCTTC.

A few counts support this clonotype. The V call is TRBV12-3 or TRBV12-4, the J call TRBJ1-2; D remains unclear. The length of the CDR3 is 16 residues. V dropped 11 bases and J dropped 0 bases, with 22 bases sitting between them. DNA for the CDR3: TGTGCCTCCCTTGCGGGGTCGGCTGGAGCTAACTATGGCTACACCTTC. Residues: CASLAGSAGANYGYTF.

This chain connects TRBV5-4 to TRBJ2-3, with a weak D call TRBD1 (5 bases). The CDR3 is 15 residues long. Trimming stripped 4 bases from V and 2 bases from J, with 14 bases between. Germline CDR1 reads SGHNT; CDR2 reads YYREEE (reference sequence). CDR3 loop: CASSPYKGPTDTQYF. Here the CDR3 DNA reads TGTGCCAGCAGCCCATACAAGGGGCCCACAGATACGCAGTATTTT.

This clonotype was counted only a few times. This rearrangement joins TRBV7-8 to TRBJ1-4; 10 bases agree with TRBD1. J lost 8 bases, V lost 5 bases, and 8 bases had no gene match. The CDR3 sequence is 15 residues long. The V gene's germline CDR1 is SGHVS and CDR2 FQNEAQ. DNA for the CDR3: TGTGCCAGCAGCCTGACAGGGGGCGGTATGGAAAAACTGTTTTTT. This sequence encodes CASSLTGGGMEKLFF.

This clonotype was observed a handful of times. The rearrangement joins TRBV2 to TRBJ2-1; D gene unclear. CDR3 length: 12 amino acids. CDR1 and CDR2 from the germline V gene are SNHLY and FYNNEI. The V end lost 8 bases, the J end lost 3 bases, and 8 bases lay between the germline ends. CDR3 DNA sequence: TGTGCCAGCGGCACAGACTACAATGAGCAGTTCTTC. Translated: CASGTDYNEQFF.

The sample holds many counts of this clonotype. The chain carries TRBV5-1 and TRBJ1-1; D uncertain. Trimming took 6 bases from V and 1 from J, leaving 19 bases between them. Germline V gene data show CDR1 as SGHRS and CDR2 as YFSETQ. This CDR3 comprises 16 residues. CDR3 nucleotide sequence: TGCGCCAGCACCGTAGACGGAGCAAGGACGAACACTGAAGCTTTCTTT. Protein sequence: CASTVDGARTNTEAFF.

The CDR3 nucleotides read TGTGCCAGCAAGGAGGGGAGGAACACTGAAGCTTTCTTT. Translated, it gives CASKEGRNTEAFF. The chain couples TRBV6-5 to TRBJ1-1; a possible D gene is TRBD1 (5 bases). Germline V gene lookup returns CDR1 MNHEY and CDR2 SVGAGI. Trimming left V 7 bases short and J 1 base short, with 10 bases between. CDR3 size: 13 residues.

This clonotype was recorded at least ten times. The chain uses TRBV29-1 and TRBJ1-1, with no clear D. The CDR3 extends over 14 amino acids. Germline lookup yields CDR1 SQVTM and CDR2 ANQGSEA. Trimming pared 3 bases from V and 1 base from J, leaving 12 bases between. As DNA, the CDR3 is TGCAGCGTTGAGGCTCTCAGCCAGAACACTGAAGCTTTCTTT. Protein: CSVEALSQNTEAFF.

This chain connects TRBV6-5 to TRBJ2-3, with 8 bases matching TRBD1. The CDR3 extends over 16 amino acids. Germline-derived CDR1 and CDR2 are MNHEY and SVGAGI. J was trimmed by 3 bases and V by 5 bases; bases with no gene match: 10. The CDR3 coding sequence is TGTGCCAGCAGTCCCCTTGGACAGGGAACAACAGATACGCAGTATTTT. Amino acids: CASSPLGQGTTDTQYF.

Many counts were recorded for this clonotype. The chain is built from TRBV7-9 and TRBJ1-1; possibly TRBD1 for D (6 bases). Trimming removed 0 bases from V and 4 bases from J, with 12 bases in between. Germline CDR1 is SEHNR and CDR2 is FQNEAQ (reference sequence). The CDR3 totals 15 residues. DNA of the CDR3: TGTGCCAGCAGCTTAGCGTTGGGGGGCCTCACTGAAGCTTTCTTT. This encodes CASSLALGGLTEAFF.

In this sample, this clonotype turned up many times. The V call is TRBV5-1, the J call TRBJ2-7; D remains unclear. The CDR3 sequence is 14 residues long. Germline CDR1 is SGHRS and CDR2 is YFSETQ. The V end lost 7 bases, the J end lost 0 bases, and 14 bases lay between the germline ends. Here the CDR3 reads CASGDIGGSYEQYF. The CDR3 coding sequence is TGCGCCAGCGGGGATATTGGTGGCTCCTACGAGCAGTACTTC.

This clonotype was seen more than once but under ten times. This chain joins TRBV5-1 and TRBJ2-7; weak D call: TRBD2 (5 bases). The germline V gene has CDR1 SGHRS and CDR2 YFSETQ. The ends were cut back, 5 bases at V and 1 base at J, with 16 bases in the middle. The CDR3 consists of 15 residues. CDR3 amino acids: CASSPTGSQSYEQYF. DNA for the CDR3: TGCGCCAGCAGTCCGACGGGATCCCAATCCTACGAGCAGTACTTC.

This clonotype was counted between two and nine times. The chain uses TRBV6-1 and TRBJ2-7; perhaps D is TRBD1 or TRBD2 (5 bases each). Germline loops: CDR1 MNHNS, CDR2 SASEGT. V was cut by 1 base and J by 4 bases, with 14 bases left in between. The CDR3 runs 15 residues. In nucleotides, the CDR3 is TGTGCCAGCAGTGAAGGAGGGGCAGGCGGGTACGAGCAGTACGTC. Protein sequence: CASSEGGAGGYEQYV.

The chain is built from TRBV7-9 and TRBJ1-5; 7 bases agree with TRBD1. This CDR3 is 15 amino acids long. The V segment lost 4 bases and the J segment 4 bases; nucleotides outside the gene matches: 7. Germline assignment: CDR1 SEHNR and CDR2 FQNEAQ (reference sequence). CDR3 nucleotide sequence: TGTGCCAGCAGCTCCGTGGGACAGAAAAATCAGCCCCAGCATTTT. It translates to CASSSVGQKNQPQHF.